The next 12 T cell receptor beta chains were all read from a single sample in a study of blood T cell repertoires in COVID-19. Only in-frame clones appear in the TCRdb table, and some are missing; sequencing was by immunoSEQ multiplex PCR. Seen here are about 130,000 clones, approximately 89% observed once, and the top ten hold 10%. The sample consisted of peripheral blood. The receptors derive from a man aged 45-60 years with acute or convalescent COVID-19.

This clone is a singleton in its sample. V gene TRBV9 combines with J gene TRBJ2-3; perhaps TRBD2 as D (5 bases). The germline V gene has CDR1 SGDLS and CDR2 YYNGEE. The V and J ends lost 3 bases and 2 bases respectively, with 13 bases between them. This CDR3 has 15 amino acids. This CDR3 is CASSAGITLTDTQYF. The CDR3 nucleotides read TGTGCCAGCAGCGCCGGGATAACCCTCACAGATACGCAGTATTTT. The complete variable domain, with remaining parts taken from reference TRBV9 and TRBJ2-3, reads DSGVTQTPKHLITATGQRVTLRCSPRSGDLSVYWYQQSLDQGLQFLIQYYNGEERAKGNILERFSAQQFPDLHSELNLSSLELGDSALYFCASSAGITLTDTQYFGPGTRLTVL.

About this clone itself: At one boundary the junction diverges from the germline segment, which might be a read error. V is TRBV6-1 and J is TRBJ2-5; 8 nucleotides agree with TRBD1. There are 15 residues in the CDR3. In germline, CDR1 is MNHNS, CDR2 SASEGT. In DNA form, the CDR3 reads TGTGCCAGCAGGGAAGGACAGGGTCCCCAAGAGACCCAGTACTTC. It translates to CASREGQGPQETQYF.

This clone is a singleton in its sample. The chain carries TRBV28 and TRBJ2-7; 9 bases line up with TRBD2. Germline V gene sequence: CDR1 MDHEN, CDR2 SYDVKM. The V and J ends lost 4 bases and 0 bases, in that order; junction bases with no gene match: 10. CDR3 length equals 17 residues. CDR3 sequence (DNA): TGTGCCAGCAGTTCCACCCGGCGTAGCGGGAGCTCCTACGAGCAGTACTTC. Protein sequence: CASSSTRRSGSSYEQYF.

The CDR3 nucleotides read TGTGCCAGCAGTTTAACGGGTAACACCATATATTTT. Amino acids: CASSLTGNTIYF. V gene TRBV28 combines with J gene TRBJ1-3; D call uncertain. The CDR3 consists of 12 residues. Germline V lookup: CDR1 MDHEN, CDR2 SYDVKM. The V end lost 2 bases, the J end lost 7 bases, and 6 bases lay between the germline ends.

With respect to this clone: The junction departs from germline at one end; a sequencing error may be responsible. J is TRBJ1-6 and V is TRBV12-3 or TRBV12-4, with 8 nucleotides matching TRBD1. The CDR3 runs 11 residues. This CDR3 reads CASSSKPGQVF. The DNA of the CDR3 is TGTGCCAGCAGTTCTAAACCGGGACAGGTATTT.

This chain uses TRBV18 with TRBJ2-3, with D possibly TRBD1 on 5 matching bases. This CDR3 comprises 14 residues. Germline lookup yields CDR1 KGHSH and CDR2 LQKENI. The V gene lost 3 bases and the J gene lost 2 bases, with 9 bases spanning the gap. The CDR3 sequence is CASSPTVPTDTQYF. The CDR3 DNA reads TGTGCCAGCTCACCGACAGTCCCCACAGATACGCAGTATTTT.

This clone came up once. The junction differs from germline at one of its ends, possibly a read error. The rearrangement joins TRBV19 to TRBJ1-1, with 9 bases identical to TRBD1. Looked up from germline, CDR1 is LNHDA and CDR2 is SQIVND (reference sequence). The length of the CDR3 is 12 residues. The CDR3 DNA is TGTGCCAGTAGACAGGGGGCGACTGCAGCTTTCTTT. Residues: CASRQGATAAFF.

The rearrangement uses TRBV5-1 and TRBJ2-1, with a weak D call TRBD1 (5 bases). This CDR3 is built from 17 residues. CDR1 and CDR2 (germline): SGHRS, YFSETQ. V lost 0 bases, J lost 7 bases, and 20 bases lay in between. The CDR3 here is CASSLAPPVRGDNEQFF. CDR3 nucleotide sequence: TGCGCCAGCAGCTTGGCCCCCCCCGTAAGGGGTGATAATGAGCAGTTCTTC.

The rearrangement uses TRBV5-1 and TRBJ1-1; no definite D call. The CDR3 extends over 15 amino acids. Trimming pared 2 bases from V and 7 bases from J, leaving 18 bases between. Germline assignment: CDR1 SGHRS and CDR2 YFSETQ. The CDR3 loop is CASSFRGNQVGEAFF. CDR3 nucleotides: TGCGCCAGCAGCTTTCGCGGGAATCAGGTCGGTGAAGCTTTCTTT.

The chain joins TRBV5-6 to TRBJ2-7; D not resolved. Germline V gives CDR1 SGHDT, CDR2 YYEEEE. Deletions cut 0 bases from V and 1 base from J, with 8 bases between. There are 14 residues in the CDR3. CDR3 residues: CASSLGAFSYEQYF. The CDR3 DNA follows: TGTGCCAGCAGCTTGGGGGCATTTTCCTACGAGCAGTACTTC. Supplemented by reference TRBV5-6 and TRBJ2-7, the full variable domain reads DAGVTQSPTHLIKTRGQQVTLRCSPKSGHDTVSWYQQALGQGPQFIFQYYEEEERQRGNFPDRFSGHQFPNYSSELNVNALLLGDSALYLCASSLGAFSYEQYFGPGTRLTVT.

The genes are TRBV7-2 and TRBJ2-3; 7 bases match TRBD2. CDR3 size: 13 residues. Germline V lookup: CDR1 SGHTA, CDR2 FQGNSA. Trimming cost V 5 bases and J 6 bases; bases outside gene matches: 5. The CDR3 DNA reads TGTGCCAGCAGCCTCCTGGGGGGGGATACGCAGTATTTT. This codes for CASSLLGGDTQYF.

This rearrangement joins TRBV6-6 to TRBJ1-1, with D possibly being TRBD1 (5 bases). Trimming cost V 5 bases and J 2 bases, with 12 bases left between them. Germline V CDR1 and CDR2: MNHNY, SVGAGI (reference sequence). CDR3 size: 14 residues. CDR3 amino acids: CASSPPGGNTEAFF. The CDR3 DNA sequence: TGTGCCAGCAGTCCCCCGGGGGGTAACACTGAAGCTTTCTTT.